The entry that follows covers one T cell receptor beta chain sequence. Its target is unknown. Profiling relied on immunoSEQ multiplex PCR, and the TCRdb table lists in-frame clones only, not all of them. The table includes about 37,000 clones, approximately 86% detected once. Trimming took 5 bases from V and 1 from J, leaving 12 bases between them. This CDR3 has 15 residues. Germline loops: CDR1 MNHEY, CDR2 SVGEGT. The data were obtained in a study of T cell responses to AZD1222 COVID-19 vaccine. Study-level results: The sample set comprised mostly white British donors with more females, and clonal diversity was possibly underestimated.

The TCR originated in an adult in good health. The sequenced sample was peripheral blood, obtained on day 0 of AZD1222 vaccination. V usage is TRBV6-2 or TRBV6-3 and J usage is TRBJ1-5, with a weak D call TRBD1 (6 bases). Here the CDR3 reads CASSTDSRSNQPQHF. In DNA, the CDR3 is TGTGCCAGCAGTACGGACAGCCGGAGCAATCAGCCCCAGCATTTT.